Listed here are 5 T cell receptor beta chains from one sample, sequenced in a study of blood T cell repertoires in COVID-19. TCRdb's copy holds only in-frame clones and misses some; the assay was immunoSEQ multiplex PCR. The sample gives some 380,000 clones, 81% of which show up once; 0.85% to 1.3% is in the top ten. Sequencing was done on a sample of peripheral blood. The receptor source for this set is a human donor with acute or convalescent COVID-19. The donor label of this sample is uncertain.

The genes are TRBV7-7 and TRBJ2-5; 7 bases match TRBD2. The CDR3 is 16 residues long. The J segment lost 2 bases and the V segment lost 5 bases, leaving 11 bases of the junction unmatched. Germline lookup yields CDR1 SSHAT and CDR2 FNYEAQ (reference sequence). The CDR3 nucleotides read TGTGCCAGCAGCCACTTGGGAGGGAGCTCACAAGAGACCCAGTACTTC. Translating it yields CASSHLGGSSQETQYF.

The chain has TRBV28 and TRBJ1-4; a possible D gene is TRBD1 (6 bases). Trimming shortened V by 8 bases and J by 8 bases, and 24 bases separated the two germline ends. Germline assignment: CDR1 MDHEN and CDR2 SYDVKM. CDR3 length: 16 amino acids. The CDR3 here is CASSRGGFSSGEKLFF. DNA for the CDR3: TGTGCCAGCTCCAGGGGAGGGTTTTCGAGCGGAGAAAAACTGTTTTTT.

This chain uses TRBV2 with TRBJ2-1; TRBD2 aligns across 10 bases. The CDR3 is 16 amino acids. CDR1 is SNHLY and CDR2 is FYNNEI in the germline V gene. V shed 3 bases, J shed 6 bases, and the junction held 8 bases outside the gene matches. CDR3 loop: CASSEEGLATANEQFF. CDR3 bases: TGTGCCAGCAGTGAGGAGGGACTAGCGACTGCCAATGAGCAGTTCTTC. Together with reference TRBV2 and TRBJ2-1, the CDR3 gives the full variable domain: EPEVTQTPSHQVTQMGQEVILRCVPISNHLYFYWYRQILGQKVEFLVSFYNNEISEKSEIFDDQFSVERPDGSNFTLKIRSTKLEDSAMYFCASSEEGLATANEQFFGPGTRLTVL.

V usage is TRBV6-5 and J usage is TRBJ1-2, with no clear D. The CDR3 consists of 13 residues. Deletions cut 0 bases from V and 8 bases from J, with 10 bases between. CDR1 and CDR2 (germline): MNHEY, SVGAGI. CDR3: CASSYSTGGGYTF. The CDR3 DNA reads TGTGCCAGCAGTTACTCGACGGGAGGGGGCTACACCTTC.

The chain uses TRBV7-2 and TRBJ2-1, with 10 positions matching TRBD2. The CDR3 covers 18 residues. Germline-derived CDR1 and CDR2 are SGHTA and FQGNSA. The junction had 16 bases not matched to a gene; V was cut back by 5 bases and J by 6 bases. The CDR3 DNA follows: TGTGCCAGCAGCATACAAGCGGGAGGGACCGGGCCTCTCAATGAGCAGTTCTTC. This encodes CASSIQAGGTGPLNEQFF.